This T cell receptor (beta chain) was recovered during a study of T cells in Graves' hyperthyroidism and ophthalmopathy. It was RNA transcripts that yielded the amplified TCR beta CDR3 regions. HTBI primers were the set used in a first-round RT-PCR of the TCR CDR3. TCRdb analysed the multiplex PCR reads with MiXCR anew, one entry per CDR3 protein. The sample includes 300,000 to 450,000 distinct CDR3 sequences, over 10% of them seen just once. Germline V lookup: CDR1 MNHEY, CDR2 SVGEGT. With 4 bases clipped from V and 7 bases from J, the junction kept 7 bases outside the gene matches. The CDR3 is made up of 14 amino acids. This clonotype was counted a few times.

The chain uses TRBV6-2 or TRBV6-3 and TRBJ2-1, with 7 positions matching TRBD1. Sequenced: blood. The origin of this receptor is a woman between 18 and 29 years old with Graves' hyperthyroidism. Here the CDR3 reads CASSSRTGQNEQFF. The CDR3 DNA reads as TGTGCCAGCAGTTCGCGGACAGGCCAGAATGAGCAGTTCTTC.